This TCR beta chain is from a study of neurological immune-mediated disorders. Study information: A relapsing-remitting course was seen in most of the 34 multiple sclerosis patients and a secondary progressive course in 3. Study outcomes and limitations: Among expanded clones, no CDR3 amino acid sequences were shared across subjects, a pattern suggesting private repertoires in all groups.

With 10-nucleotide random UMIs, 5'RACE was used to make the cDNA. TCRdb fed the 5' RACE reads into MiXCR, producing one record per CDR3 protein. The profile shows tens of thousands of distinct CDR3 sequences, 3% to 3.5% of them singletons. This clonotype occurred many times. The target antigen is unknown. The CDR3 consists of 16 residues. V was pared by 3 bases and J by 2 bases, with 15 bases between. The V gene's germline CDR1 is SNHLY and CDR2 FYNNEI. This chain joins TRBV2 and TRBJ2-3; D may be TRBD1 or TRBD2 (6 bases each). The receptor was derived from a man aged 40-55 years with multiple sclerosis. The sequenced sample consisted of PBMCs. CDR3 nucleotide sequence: TGTGCCAGCAGTGATGCGGGGAAGGGGGTCACAGATACGCAGTATTTT. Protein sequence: CASSDAGKGVTDTQYF.